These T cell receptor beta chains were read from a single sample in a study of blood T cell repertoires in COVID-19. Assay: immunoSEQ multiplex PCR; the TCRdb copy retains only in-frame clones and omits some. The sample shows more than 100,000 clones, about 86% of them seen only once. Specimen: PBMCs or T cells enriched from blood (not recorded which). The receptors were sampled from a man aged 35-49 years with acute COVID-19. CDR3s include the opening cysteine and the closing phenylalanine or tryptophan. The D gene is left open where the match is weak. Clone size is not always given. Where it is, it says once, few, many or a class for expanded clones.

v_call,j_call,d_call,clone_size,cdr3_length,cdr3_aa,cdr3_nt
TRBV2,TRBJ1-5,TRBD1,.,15,CASSGVTGRSQPQHF,TGTGCCAGCAGTGGAGTGACAGGGAGGTCGCAGCCCCAGCATTTT
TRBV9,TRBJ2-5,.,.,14,CASSVSAGQETQYF,TGTGCCAGCAGCGTATCGGCAGGCCAAGAGACCCAGTACTTC
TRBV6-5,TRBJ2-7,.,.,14,CASSYAASVREQYF,TGTGCCAGCAGTTACGCGGCCTCAGTTCGCGAGCAGTACTTC
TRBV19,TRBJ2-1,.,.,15,CASSPSAGTNNEQFF,TGTGCCAGTAGTCCCTCGGCGGGAACCAACAATGAGCAGTTCTTC
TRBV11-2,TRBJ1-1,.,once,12,CASSLTEREAFF,TGTGCCAGCAGCTTGACAGAGCGAGAGGCTTTCTTT
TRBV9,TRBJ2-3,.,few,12,CASSVGADTQYF,TGTGCCAGCAGCGTAGGAGCAGATACGCAGTATTTT
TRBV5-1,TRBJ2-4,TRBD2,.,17,CASSRTSGTLAKNIQYF,TGCGCCAGCAGCCGGACTAGCGGGACCCTAGCCAAAAACATTCAGTACTTC
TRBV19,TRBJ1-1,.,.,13,CASSIEEGVRAFF,TGTGCCAGTAGTATAGAAGAGGGGGTCCGGGCTTTCTTT
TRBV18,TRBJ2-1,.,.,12,CASSSQGSEQFF,TGTGCCAGCTCATCTCAGGGGTCGGAGCAGTTCTTC
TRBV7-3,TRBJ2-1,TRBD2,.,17,CASSWLAGGSSYNEQFF,TGTGCCAGCAGCTGGCTAGCGGGGGGGAGCTCCTACAATGAGCAGTTCTTC
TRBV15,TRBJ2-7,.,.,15,CATSRDSASSYEQYF,TGTGCCACCAGCAGAGACAGCGCGAGCTCCTACGAGCAGTACTTC
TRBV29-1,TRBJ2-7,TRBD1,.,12,CSVRRGTGEQYF,TGCAGCGTTAGACGTGGGACAGGCGAGCAGTACTTC
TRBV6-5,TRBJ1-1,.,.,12,CASSNRATEAFF,TGTGCCAGCAGTAACAGGGCCACTGAAGCTTTCTTT
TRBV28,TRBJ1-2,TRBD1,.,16,CASSLRPQGEVEGYTF,TGTGCCAGCAGCCTGCGCCCACAGGGGGAGGTGGAAGGCTACACCTTC
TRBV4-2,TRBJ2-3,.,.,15,CASSQKSDSTDTQYF,TGTGCCAGCAGCCAAAAGAGCGATAGCACAGATACGCAGTATTTT
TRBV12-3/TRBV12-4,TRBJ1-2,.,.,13,CASSYGGGDGYTF,TGTGCCAGCAGCTACGGGGGGGGCGATGGCTACACCTTC
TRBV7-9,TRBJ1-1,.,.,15,CASSLDNRRNTEAFF,TGTGCCAGCAGCTTAGACAACCGGAGGAACACTGAAGCTTTCTTT
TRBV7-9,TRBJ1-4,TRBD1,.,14,CASRQVRGDEKLFF,TGTGCCAGCAGACAAGTCAGGGGGGATGAAAAACTGTTTTTT
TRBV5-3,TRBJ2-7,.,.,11,CARSFKKEEYF,TGTGCCAGAAGCTTTAAAAAGGAGGAGTACTTC
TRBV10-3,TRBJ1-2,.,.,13,CAISEGQGSGYTF,TGTGCCATCAGTGAGGGCCAGGGATCTGGCTACACCTTC
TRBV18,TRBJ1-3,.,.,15,CASSPQYLSGNTIYF,TGTGCCAGCTCACCGCAGTACCTCTCTGGAAACACCATATATTTT
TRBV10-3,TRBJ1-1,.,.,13,CATWGGVNTEAFF,TGTGCCACCTGGGGGGGCGTTAACACTGAAGCTTTCTTT
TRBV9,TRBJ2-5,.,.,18,CASSVGAVGLGGRETQYF,TGTGCCAGCAGCGTAGGAGCGGTAGGGCTAGGTGGTAGGGAGACCCAGTACTTC
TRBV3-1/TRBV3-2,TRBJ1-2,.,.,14,CASSQDDGNYGYTF,TGTGCCAGCAGCCAAGATGACGGGAACTATGGCTACACCTTC
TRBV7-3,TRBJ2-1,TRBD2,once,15,CASSLTERGFNEQFF,TGTGCCAGCAGCTTAACTGAGCGGGGCTTCAATGAGCAGTTCTTC
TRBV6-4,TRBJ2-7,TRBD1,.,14,CASSPGQGAYEQYF,TGTGCCAGCAGCCCGGGACAGGGAGCCTACGAGCAGTACTTC
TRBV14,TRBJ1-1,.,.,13,CASSDSRDTEAFF,TGTGCCAGCAGCGACTCCAGGGACACTGAAGCTTTCTTT
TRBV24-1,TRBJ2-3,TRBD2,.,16,CATSDPGTSGVHGQYF,TGTGCCACCAGTGACCCTGGGACTAGCGGGGTTCATGGGCAGTATTTT
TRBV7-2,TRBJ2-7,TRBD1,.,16,CASSSSQQGAPYEQYF,TGTGCCAGCAGCTCATCCCAACAGGGGGCTCCCTACGAGCAGTACTTC
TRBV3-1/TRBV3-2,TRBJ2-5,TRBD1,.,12,CASSVHRGTQYF,TGTGCCAGCAGCGTTCACAGGGGGACCCAGTACTTC
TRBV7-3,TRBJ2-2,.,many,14,CASSFTGYTGELFF,TGTGCCAGCAGCTTTACGGGGTACACCGGGGAGCTGTTTTTT
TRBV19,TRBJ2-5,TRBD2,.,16,CASTPSSGRFQETQYF,TGTGCCAGTACCCCCTCGAGCGGGAGGTTCCAAGAGACCCAGTACTTC
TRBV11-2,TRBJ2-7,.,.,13,CASSLGTAYEQYF,TGTGCCAGCAGCTTAGGGACAGCCTACGAGCAGTACTTC
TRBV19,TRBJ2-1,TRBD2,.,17,CASSRAASGGSYNEQFF,TGTGCCAGTAGTAGGGCGGCTAGCGGGGGCAGTTACAATGAGCAGTTCTTC
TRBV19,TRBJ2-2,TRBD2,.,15,CASKQAGANTGELFF,TGTGCCAGTAAACAGGCGGGGGCGAACACCGGGGAGCTGTTTTTT
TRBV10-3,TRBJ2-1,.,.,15,CAISPETGTYNEQFF,TGTGCCATCAGTCCGGAGACAGGAACCTACAATGAGCAGTTCTTC
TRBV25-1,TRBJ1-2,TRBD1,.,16,CASSEDGTGDYYGYTF,TGTGCCAGCAGTGAAGACGGGACAGGGGATTACTATGGCTACACCTTC
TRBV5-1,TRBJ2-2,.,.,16,CASSLDVSANTGELFF,TGCGCCAGCAGCTTGGATGTCAGCGCGAACACCGGGGAGCTGTTTTTT
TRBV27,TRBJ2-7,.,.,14,CASSLNREIGQQYF,TGTGCCAGCAGTTTGAACAGGGAGATAGGCCAGCAGTACTTC
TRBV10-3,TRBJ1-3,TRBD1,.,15,CAISERDSSGNTIYF,TGTGCCATCAGTGAGAGGGACAGCTCTGGAAACACCATATATTTT
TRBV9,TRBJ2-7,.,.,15,CASSVAGPGAYEQYF,TGTGCCAGCAGCGTAGCAGGCCCCGGGGCCTACGAGCAGTACTTC
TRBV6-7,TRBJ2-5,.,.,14,CASSYSRNPETQYF,TGTGCCAGCAGTTACTCGAGGAACCCAGAGACCCAGTACTTC
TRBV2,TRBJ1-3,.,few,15,CASRFERGSGNTIYF,TGTGCCAGCAGGTTTGAAAGGGGCTCTGGAAACACCATATATTTT
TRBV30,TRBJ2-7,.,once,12,CAWSTLPYEQYF,TGTGCCTGGAGTACGCTACCCTACGAGCAGTACTTC
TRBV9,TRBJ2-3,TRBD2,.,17,CASSVVLGGGRTDTQYF,TGTGCCAGCAGCGTAGTACTGGGCGGGGGGCGTACAGATACGCAGTATTTT
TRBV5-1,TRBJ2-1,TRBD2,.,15,CASSRTGTSSNEQFF,TGCGCCAGCAGCCGCACCGGGACTAGCAGCAATGAGCAGTTCTTC
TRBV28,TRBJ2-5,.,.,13,CASSLESPETQYF,TGTGCCAGCAGTTTGGAGAGCCCAGAGACCCAGTACTTC
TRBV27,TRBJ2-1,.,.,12,CASRAEYNEQFF,TGTGCCAGCAGGGCGGAGTACAATGAGCAGTTCTTC
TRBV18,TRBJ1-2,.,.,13,CASSPAGNYGYTF,TGTGCCAGCTCACCAGCGGGTAACTATGGCTACACCTTC
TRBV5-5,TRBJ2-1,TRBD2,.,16,CASSLPGVAGEYEQFF,TGTGCCAGCAGCTTACCTGGGGTAGCGGGAGAGTATGAGCAGTTCTTC